Reported below is one T cell receptor beta chain. Its antigen is currently unknown. The data were taken from a study of cytomegalovirus exposure and HLA in healthy donors. General observations from the study: HLA-A and HLA-B allele assignments for most subjects were reportedly predicted accurately using TCR beta sequences. The authors later linked a missense DCLRE1C variant to TCR beta V- and J-gene trimming. An analysis was carried out later, and it reportedly showed fewer N-insertions in an Asian-associated ancestry cluster than the approximately 610-donor mean.

Primers included in the PCR were 60 Vbeta and 13 Jbeta primers. Sequencing was performed with immunoSEQ multiplex PCR; in TCRdb, only in-frame clones are kept and a portion is missing. The table shows about 36,000 clones, with approximately 55% occurring only once. V gave up 1 base and J gave up 8 bases; unmatched junction bases: 6. Per germline, CDR1 SGHRS and CDR2 YFSETQ. There are 14 residues in the CDR3. This sequence joins TRBV5-1 and TRBJ1-5; TRBD1 matches at 7 bases. Specimen: PBMCs. The receptor was derived from a woman in her thirties or forties in good health and CMV-seropositive. CDR3 residues: CASSLLGGAEPQHF. CDR3 in DNA: TGCGCCAGCAGCTTGTTAGGGGGCGCGGAGCCCCAGCATTTT.